Sequencing of this T cell receptor (beta chain) was carried out in a study of blood T cell repertoires in COVID-19. Across the study: The United States, Italy and Spain provided the acute and convalescent COVID-19 samples.

Data came from immunoSEQ multiplex PCR; TCRdb stores just in-frame clones and leaves some out. This sample has about 400,000 clones, with 87% found just once. The CDR3 totals 13 residues. The ends were cut back, 3 bases at V and 8 bases at J, with 13 bases in the middle. The clonotype comes from a woman aged 18-35 years with acute COVID-19. The genes are TRBV12-3 or TRBV12-4 and TRBJ1-2, with a weak D call TRBD1 (6 bases). The sequenced sample was PBMCs or T cells enriched from blood (not recorded which). CDR3 region: CASSFGQFDGYTF. The CDR3 region has the DNA TGTGCCAGCAGTTTCGGACAGTTCGACGGCTACACCTTC.